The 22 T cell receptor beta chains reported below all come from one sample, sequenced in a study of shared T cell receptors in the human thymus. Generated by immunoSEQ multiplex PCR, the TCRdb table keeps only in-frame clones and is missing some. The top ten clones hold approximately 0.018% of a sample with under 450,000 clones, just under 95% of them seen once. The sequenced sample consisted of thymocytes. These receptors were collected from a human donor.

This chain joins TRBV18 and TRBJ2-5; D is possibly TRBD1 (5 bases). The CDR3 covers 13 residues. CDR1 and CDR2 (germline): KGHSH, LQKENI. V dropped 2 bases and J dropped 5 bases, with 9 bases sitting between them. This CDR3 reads CASSPEKGETQYF. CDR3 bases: TGTGCCAGCTCACCAGAAAAGGGGGAGACCCAGTACTTC.

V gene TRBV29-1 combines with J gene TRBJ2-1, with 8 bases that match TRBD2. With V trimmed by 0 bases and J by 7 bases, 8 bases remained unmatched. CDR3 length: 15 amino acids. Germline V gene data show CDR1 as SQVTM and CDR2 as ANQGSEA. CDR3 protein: CSVEEVAGNINEQFF. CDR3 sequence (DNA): TGCAGCGTTGAAGAGGTAGCGGGGAACATTAATGAGCAGTTCTTC.

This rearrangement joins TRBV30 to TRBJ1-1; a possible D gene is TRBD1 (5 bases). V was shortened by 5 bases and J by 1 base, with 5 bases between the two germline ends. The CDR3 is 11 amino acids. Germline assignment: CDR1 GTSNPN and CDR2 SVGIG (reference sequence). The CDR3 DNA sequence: TGTGCCTGGGGGGGGAACACTGAAGCTTTCTTT. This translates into CAWGGNTEAFF. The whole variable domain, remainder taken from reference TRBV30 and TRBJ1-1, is SQTIHQWPATLVQPVGSPLSLECTVEGTSNPNLYWYRQAAGRGLQLLFYSVGIGQISSEVPQNLSASRPQDRQFILSSKKLLLSDSGFYLCAWGGNTEAFFGQGTRLTVV.

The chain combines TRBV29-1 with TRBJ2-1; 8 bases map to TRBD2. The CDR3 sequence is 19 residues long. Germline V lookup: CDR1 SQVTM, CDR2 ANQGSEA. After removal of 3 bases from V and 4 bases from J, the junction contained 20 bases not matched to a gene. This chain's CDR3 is CSVDRGPPGLEKVYNEQFF. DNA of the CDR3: TGCAGCGTTGATCGGGGCCCCCCGGGACTAGAGAAGGTATACAATGAGCAGTTCTTC.

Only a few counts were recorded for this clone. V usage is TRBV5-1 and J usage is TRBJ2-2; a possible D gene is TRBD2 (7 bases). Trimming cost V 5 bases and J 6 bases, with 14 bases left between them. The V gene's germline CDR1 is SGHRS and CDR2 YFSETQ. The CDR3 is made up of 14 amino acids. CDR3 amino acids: CASRRREGAGELFF. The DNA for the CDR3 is TGCGCCAGCAGGCGCAGGGAGGGGGCCGGGGAGCTGTTTTTT.

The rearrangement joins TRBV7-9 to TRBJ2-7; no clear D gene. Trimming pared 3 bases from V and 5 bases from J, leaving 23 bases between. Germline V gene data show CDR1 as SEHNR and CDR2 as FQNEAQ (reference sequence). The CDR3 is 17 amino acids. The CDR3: CASSFGMGSSPSHEQYF. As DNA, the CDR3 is TGTGCCAGCAGCTTTGGGATGGGGTCCAGCCCCAGTCACGAGCAGTACTTC.

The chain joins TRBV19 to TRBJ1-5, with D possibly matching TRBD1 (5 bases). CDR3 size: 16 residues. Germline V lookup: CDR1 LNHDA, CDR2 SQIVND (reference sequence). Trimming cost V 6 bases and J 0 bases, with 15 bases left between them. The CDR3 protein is CASRERTTNSNQPQHF. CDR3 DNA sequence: TGTGCCAGTAGAGAGAGGACAACGAATAGCAATCAGCCCCAGCATTTT.

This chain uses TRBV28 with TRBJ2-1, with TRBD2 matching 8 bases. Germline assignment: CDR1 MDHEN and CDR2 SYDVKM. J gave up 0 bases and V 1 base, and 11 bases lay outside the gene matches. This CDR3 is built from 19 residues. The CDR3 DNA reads TGTGCCAGCAGTTTATACGGGGTACTAGCGGTCTTCTCCTACAATGAGCAGTTCTTC. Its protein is CASSLYGVLAVFSYNEQFF.

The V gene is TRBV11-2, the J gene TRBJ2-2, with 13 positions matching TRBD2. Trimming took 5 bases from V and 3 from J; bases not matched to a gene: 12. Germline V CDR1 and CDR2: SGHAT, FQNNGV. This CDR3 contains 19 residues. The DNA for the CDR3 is TGTGCCAGCAGCCGAACTAGCGGGAGGGCCTGGGGTGACACCGGGGAGCTGTTTTTT. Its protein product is CASSRTSGRAWGDTGELFF.

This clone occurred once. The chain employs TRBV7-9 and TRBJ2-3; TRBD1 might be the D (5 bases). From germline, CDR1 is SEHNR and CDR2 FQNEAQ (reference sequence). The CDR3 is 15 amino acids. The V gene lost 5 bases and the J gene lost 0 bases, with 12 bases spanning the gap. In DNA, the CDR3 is TGTGCCAGCAGCCCGACCGGACAAAGCACAGATACGCAGTATTTT. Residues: CASSPTGQSTDTQYF.

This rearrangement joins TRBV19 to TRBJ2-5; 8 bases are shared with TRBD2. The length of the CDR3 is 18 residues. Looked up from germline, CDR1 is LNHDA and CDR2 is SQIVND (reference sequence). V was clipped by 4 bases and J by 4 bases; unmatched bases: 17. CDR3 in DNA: TGTGCCAGTAGTACAACAGGACTAGCCCCGAGGGGATTAGAGACCCAGTACTTC. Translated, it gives CASSTTGLAPRGLETQYF. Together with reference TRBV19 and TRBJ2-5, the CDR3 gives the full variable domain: DGGITQSPKYLFRKEGQNVTLSCEQNLNHDAMYWYRQDPGQGLRLIYYSQIVNDFQKGDIAEGYSVSREKKESFPLTVTSAQKNPTAFYLCASSTTGLAPRGLETQYFGPGTRLLVL.

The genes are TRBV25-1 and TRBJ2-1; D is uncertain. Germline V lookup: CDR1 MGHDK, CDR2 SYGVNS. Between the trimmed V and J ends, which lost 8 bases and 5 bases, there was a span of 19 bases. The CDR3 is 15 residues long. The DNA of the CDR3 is TGTGCCAGCGCGCACCGCTGGTCGGTCGACAATGAGCAGTTCTTC. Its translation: CASAHRWSVDNEQFF.

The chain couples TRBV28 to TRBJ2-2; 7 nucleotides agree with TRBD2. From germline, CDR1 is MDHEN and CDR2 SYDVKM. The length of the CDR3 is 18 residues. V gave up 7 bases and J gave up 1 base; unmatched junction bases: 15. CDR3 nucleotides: TGTGCCAGCACCTACCTCCCCCGACTAGCCGAGAACACCGGGGAGCTGTTTTTT. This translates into CASTYLPRLAENTGELFF. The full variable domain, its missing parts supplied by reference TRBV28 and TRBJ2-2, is DVKVTQSSRYLVKRTGEKVFLECVQDMDHENMFWYRQDPGLGLRLIYFSYDVKMKEKGDIPEGYSVSREKKERFSLILESASTNQTSMYLCASTYLPRLAENTGELFFGEGSRLTVL.

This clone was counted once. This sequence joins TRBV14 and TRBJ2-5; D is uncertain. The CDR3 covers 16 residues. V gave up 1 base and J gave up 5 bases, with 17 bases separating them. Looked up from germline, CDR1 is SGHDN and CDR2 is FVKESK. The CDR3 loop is CASSQVPDGVEETQYF. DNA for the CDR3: TGTGCCAGCAGCCAAGTCCCCGATGGGGTAGAGGAGACCCAGTACTTC.

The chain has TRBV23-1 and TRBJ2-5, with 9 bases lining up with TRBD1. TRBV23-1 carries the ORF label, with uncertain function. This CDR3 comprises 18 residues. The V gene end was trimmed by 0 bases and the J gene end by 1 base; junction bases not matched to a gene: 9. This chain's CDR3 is CASSQSKSETGGQETQYF. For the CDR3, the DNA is TGCGCCAGCAGTCAATCTAAATCCGAGACAGGGGGCCAAGAGACCCAGTACTTC.

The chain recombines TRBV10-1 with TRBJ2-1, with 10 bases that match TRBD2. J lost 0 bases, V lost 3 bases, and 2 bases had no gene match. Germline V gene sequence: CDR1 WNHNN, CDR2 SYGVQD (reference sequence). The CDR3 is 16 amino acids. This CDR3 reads CASSDSGRSSYNEQFF. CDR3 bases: TGCGCCAGCAGTGATAGCGGGAGGAGCTCCTACAATGAGCAGTTCTTC.

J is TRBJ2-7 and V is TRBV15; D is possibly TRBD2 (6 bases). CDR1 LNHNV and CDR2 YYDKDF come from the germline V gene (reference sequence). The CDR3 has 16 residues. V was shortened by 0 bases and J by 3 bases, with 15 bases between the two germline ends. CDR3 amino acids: CATSRDRGAVYYEQYF. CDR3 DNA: TGTGCCACCAGCAGAGATCGCGGGGCAGTATACTACGAGCAGTACTTC.

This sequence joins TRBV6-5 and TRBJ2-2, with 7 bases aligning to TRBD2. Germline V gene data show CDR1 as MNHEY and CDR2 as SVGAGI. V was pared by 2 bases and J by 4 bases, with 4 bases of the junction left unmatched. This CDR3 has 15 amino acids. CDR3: CASSYRGDSTGELFF. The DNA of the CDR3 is TGTGCCAGCAGTTACCGGGGGGATAGCACCGGGGAGCTGTTTTTT.

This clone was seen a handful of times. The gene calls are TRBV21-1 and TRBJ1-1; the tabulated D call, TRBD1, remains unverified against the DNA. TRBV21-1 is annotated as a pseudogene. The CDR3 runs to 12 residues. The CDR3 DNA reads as TGTGCCAGAGCGACAGTGAACACTGAAGCTTTCTTT. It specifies CARATVNTEAFF.

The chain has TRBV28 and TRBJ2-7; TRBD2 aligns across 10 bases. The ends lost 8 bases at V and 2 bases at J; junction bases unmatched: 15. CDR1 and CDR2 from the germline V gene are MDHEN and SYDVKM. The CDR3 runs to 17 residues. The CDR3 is CASGPGLALKLAYEQYF. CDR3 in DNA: TGTGCCAGCGGACCGGGACTAGCGTTAAAATTGGCCTACGAGCAGTACTTC.

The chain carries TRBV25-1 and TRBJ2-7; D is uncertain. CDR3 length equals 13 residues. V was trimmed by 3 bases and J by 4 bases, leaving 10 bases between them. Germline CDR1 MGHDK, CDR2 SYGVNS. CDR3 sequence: CASSDRFGYEQYF. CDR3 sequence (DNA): TGTGCCAGCAGTGACAGGTTTGGTTACGAGCAGTACTTC.

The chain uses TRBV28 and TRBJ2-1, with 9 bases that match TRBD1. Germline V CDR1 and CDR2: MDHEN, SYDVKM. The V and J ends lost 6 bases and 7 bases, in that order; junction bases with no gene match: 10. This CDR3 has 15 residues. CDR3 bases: TGTGCCAGCAGGACCCGGGACAGGGTAAGGAATGAGCAGTTCTTC. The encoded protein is CASRTRDRVRNEQFF.